This entry describes one T cell receptor (beta chain). The CDR3 covers 13 residues. CDR1 and CDR2 (germline): MNHEY, SMNVEV (reference sequence). V was clipped by 6 bases and J by 2 bases, with 10 bases between them. This record belongs to a study of technical replicates of blood from a handful of donors. The assay was immunoSEQ multiplex PCR, and TCRdb's table has in-frame clones only and misses some. This table holds 80,000 to 95,000 clones, about 94% found once. The chain has TRBV27 and TRBJ1-1, with unresolved D. The sample was T cells isolated from PBMCs. This TCR was sampled from a human donor in good health. The CDR3 DNA reads TGTGCCAGCAGCAAAAGGAGAAACACTGAAGCTTTCTTT. Amino acids: CASSKRRNTEAFF.